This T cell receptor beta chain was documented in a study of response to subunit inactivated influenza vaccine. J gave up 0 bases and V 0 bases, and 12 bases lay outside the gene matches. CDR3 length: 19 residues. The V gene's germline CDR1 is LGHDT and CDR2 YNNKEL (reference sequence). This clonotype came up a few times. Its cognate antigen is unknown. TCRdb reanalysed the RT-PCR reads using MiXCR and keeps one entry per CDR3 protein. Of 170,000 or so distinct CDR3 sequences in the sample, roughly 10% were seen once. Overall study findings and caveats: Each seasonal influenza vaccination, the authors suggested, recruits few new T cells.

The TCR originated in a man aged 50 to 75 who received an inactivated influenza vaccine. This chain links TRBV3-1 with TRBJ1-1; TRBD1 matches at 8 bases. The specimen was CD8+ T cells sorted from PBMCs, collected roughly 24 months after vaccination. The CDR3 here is CASSQDGTGSPFMNTEAFF. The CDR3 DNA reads TGTGCCAGCAGCCAAGATGGGACAGGATCCCCTTTCATGAACACTGAAGCTTTCTTT.